This TCR beta chain was observed in a study of cytomegalovirus exposure and HLA in healthy donors. Study-wide findings and caveats: It was in a later analysis that TCR association rates were seen to vary by HLA locus, highest for DRB1 and lowest for HLA-C. Productive status was seen about 87% or about 30% of the time for most TCR beta V segments in an earlier analysis. A later analysis associated approximately 17,000 TCR beta sequences with HLA alleles at a 0.05 false discovery rate. Presence/absence analyses treated sequencing depth as roughly uniform across donors.

Per germline, CDR1 SNHLY and CDR2 FYNNEI. The CDR3 totals 16 residues. Losses at the gene ends were 8 bases for V and 7 bases for J; bases not matched to a gene: 14. Details on this clone: The antigen remains undetermined.

The PCR had 60 Vbeta and 13 Jbeta primers. Sequencing used immunoSEQ multiplex PCR; TCRdb keeps in-frame clones, though not all of them. The data include over 100,000 clones; the top ten clones carry more than 3.5%. V is TRBV2 and J is TRBJ1-6; 7 bases are shared with TRBD1. The sample comprised PBMCs. The clonotype was recovered from a man aged 25-45 years in good health and CMV-seronegative. CDR3 sequence reads: CASRLTRGQTNSPLHF. The DNA of the CDR3 is TGTGCCAGCCGTCTCACGAGGGGACAGACGAATTCACCCCTCCACTTT.